This is a list of T cell receptor beta chains from one sample in a study of blood T cell repertoires in COVID-19. Here immunoSEQ multiplex PCR was the method, and the copy in TCRdb shows in-frame clones only, minus some. The sample lists 100,000 or so clones, roughly 85% seen once, with roughly 4.5% in the top ten. What was sequenced was peripheral blood. All receptors derive from a man aged 50-60 years with acute or convalescent COVID-19. Both conserved end residues are part of each CDR3. Each record gives: D gene, J gene, clone size, V gene, CDR3 DNA, CDR3 protein. A D gene is named only where the DNA matches it firmly. The size of a clone is reported for some rows only, either as once, few or many, or as a class for expanded clones.

D: TRBD1
J: TRBJ1-4
size: -
V: TRBV10-3
DNA: TGTGCCATCAGTGAGACAGGGGAGCCTAATGAAAAACTGTTTTTT
CDR3: CAISETGEPNEKLFF

D: -
J: TRBJ1-5
size: -
V: TRBV7-9
DNA: TGTGCCAGCAGTTACAGGGATCAGCCCCAGCATTTT
CDR3: CASSYRDQPQHF

D: -
J: TRBJ2-7
size: once
V: TRBV13
DNA: TGTGCCAGCAGCTTAGACCATCGGCAGGGGGGCTACGAGCAGTACTTC
CDR3: CASSLDHRQGGYEQYF

D: -
J: TRBJ2-4
size: -
V: TRBV19
DNA: TGTGCCAGTATCGAACGGGGAGCCAAAAACATTCAGTACTTC
CDR3: CASIERGAKNIQYF

D: -
J: TRBJ1-4
size: -
V: TRBV15
DNA: TGTGCCACCAGCAGGATGGAGGGGGAAAAACTGTTTTTT
CDR3: CATSRMEGEKLFF

D: -
J: TRBJ2-5
size: few
V: TRBV6-6
DNA: TGTGCCAGCAGTTATAGACCGGGACAAGAGACCCAGTACTTC
CDR3: CASSYRPGQETQYF

D: TRBD2
J: TRBJ2-7
size: once
V: TRBV3-1/TRBV3-2
DNA: TGTGCCAGCAGCCTTCGACTAGCCGGTCTGTACTTC
CDR3: CASSLRLAGLYF

D: -
J: TRBJ2-5
size: -
V: TRBV5-6
DNA: TGTGCCAGCAGCCTACCCCCAGGGGTGGCCCAAGAGACCCAGTACTTC
CDR3: CASSLPPGVAQETQYF

D: -
J: TRBJ1-4
size: -
V: TRBV5-8
DNA: TGTGCCAGCAGCTTGGTTCGACTATCTAATGAAAAACTGTTTTTT
CDR3: CASSLVRLSNEKLFF

D: -
J: TRBJ2-3
size: -
V: TRBV6-5
DNA: TGTGCCAGCAGAACGACAGGGGAGGGGACAGATACGCAGTATTTT
CDR3: CASRTTGEGTDTQYF

D: TRBD2
J: TRBJ2-7
size: -
V: TRBV13
DNA: TGTGCCAGCAGCCCAGGGGCCCTCTCAAGCGGGGGCTACGAGCAGTACTTC
CDR3: CASSPGALSSGGYEQYF

D: TRBD2
J: TRBJ2-3
size: -
V: TRBV6-5
DNA: TGTGCCAGCAGTTACTTAGCGGGGGGCACAGATACGCAGTATTTT
CDR3: CASSYLAGGTDTQYF

D: TRBD1
J: TRBJ1-6
size: few
V: TRBV15
DNA: TGTGCCACCAGCCTTCCGGGACAGGGCTTAGGAAATTCACCCCTCCACTTT
CDR3: CATSLPGQGLGNSPLHF

D: -
J: TRBJ1-6
size: once
V: TRBV30
DNA: TGTGCCTTGAGTCAGGGAAATTCACCCCTCCACTTT
CDR3: CALSQGNSPLHF

D: -
J: TRBJ2-7
size: -
V: TRBV28
DNA: TGTGCCAGCAGCAGGGGCTCCTACGAGCAGTACTTC
CDR3: CASSRGSYEQYF

D: TRBD2
J: TRBJ2-1
size: -
V: TRBV3-1/TRBV3-2
DNA: TGTGCCAGCAGCCAAGGGGCGGGAGCCTACAATGAGCAGTTCTTC
CDR3: CASSQGAGAYNEQFF

D: -
J: TRBJ2-7
size: -
V: TRBV27
DNA: TGTGCCAGCAGTTCACTAGAGTACTTC
CDR3: CASSSLEYF

D: TRBD1
J: TRBJ1-1
size: -
V: TRBV2
DNA: TGTGCCAGCAGTGAAGGCGGAGGGACAGGGGTGTCTGGCACTGAAGCTTTCTTT
CDR3: CASSEGGGTGVSGTEAFF

D: TRBD2
J: TRBJ2-1
size: once
V: TRBV5-1
DNA: TGCGCCAGCACCAGGCAAGCGGGAGTAAAAGAGAATGAGCAGTTCTTC
CDR3: CASTRQAGVKENEQFF

D: TRBD2
J: TRBJ2-3
size: -
V: TRBV29-1
DNA: TGCAGCGTTGAAGGGAGGGGGCGGCTAGCGGGAGTACCAGATACGCAGTATTTT
CDR3: CSVEGRGRLAGVPDTQYF

D: TRBD1
J: TRBJ2-1
size: few
V: TRBV7-9
DNA: TGTGCCAGCAGCCAGGGACAGTGGGTCAATGAGCAGTTCTTC
CDR3: CASSQGQWVNEQFF

D: TRBD2
J: TRBJ2-1
size: -
V: TRBV3-1/TRBV3-2
DNA: TGTGCCAGCAGCCCTCGGACTAGCGGGAGGAATGAGCAGTTCTTC
CDR3: CASSPRTSGRNEQFF

D: TRBD1
J: TRBJ1-3
size: -
V: TRBV2
DNA: TGTGCCAGCATATGGGACAGCTCTGGAAACACCATATATTTT
CDR3: CASIWDSSGNTIYF

D: -
J: TRBJ2-7
size: -
V: TRBV18
DNA: TGTGCCAGCTCACCCCCTTACGAGCAGTACTTC
CDR3: CASSPPYEQYF

D: TRBD2
J: TRBJ2-7
size: -
V: TRBV3-1/TRBV3-2
DNA: TGTGCCAGCAGCTGGGGTGGGACTACATCCTACGAGCAGTACTTC
CDR3: CASSWGGTTSYEQYF

D: TRBD1
J: TRBJ1-2
size: few
V: TRBV2
DNA: TGTGCCAGCACTAGCCAGGGGGCTGGGTATGGCTACACCTTC
CDR3: CASTSQGAGYGYTF

D: -
J: TRBJ1-1
size: once
V: TRBV19
DNA: TGTGCCAGTAGTATACGGGGGAACACTGAAGCTTTCTTT
CDR3: CASSIRGNTEAFF

D: -
J: TRBJ2-6
size: -
V: TRBV6-5
DNA: TGTGCCAGCAGGGGGACTGCTGGGGCCAACGTCCTGACTTTC
CDR3: CASRGTAGANVLTF

D: TRBD2
J: TRBJ2-1
size: -
V: TRBV30
DNA: TGTGCCTGGAGCCCGATGGGGCGGGAGAGAAGCGACAATGAGCAGTTCTTC
CDR3: CAWSPMGRERSDNEQFF

D: TRBD1
J: TRBJ1-4
size: -
V: TRBV5-4
DNA: TGTGCCAGCAGCCAATGGACAGGGGGTGGTGAAAAACTGTTTTTT
CDR3: CASSQWTGGGEKLFF

D: TRBD1
J: TRBJ1-3
size: -
V: TRBV2
DNA: TGTGCCATGGCGGACAGGTCAAGTGGAAACACCATATATTTT
CDR3: CAMADRSSGNTIYF

D: -
J: TRBJ1-2
size: -
V: TRBV6-1
DNA: TGTGCCAGCAGTGAAGGGAGACACTATGGCTACACCTTC
CDR3: CASSEGRHYGYTF

D: -
J: TRBJ1-1
size: -
V: TRBV11-3
DNA: TGTGCCAGCAGCTTAGGGGCAGTGGGTTACACTGAAGCTTTCTTT
CDR3: CASSLGAVGYTEAFF

D: -
J: TRBJ2-3
size: -
V: TRBV15
DNA: TGTGCCACCAGCAGAGACGTCGGGTTCACAGATACGCAGTATTTT
CDR3: CATSRDVGFTDTQYF

D: TRBD1
J: TRBJ2-2
size: -
V: TRBV6-5
DNA: TGTGCCAGCAGCCCCGGACAGGGCGGCGGGGAGCTGTTTTTT
CDR3: CASSPGQGGGELFF

D: -
J: TRBJ2-7
size: few
V: TRBV18
DNA: TGTGCCAGCTCAGACCAAGGGGGGGCCCGAGAGCAGTACTTC
CDR3: CASSDQGGAREQYF

D: -
J: TRBJ2-5
size: -
V: TRBV5-8
DNA: TGTGCCAGCAGCTTGGGGAGGGAGACCCAGTACTTC
CDR3: CASSLGRETQYF

D: -
J: TRBJ1-1
size: -
V: TRBV19
DNA: TGTGCCAGTACTTATAACACTGAAGCTTTCTTT
CDR3: CASTYNTEAFF

D: -
J: TRBJ2-1
size: -
V: TRBV11-3
DNA: TGTGCCAGCAGCTTAGCGGGAGAATCCTACAATGAGCAGTTCTTC
CDR3: CASSLAGESYNEQFF

D: TRBD1
J: TRBJ2-2
size: -
V: TRBV2
DNA: TGTGCCAGCAGGAAGACAGGGCTTGGAACCGGGGAGCTGTTTTTT
CDR3: CASRKTGLGTGELFF

D: TRBD1
J: TRBJ1-1
size: -
V: TRBV5-1
DNA: TGCGCCAGCAGCTGGGACAGAAGAAACACTGAAGCTTTCTTT
CDR3: CASSWDRRNTEAFF

D: -
J: TRBJ1-4
size: -
V: TRBV11-3
DNA: TGTGCCAGCAGCTTTACAGGGAAGGATAATGAAAAACTGTTTTTT
CDR3: CASSFTGKDNEKLFF

D: TRBD1
J: TRBJ2-3
size: -
V: TRBV9
DNA: TGTGCCAGCAGCGCGACAGGGGGTGACACAGATACGCAGTATTTT
CDR3: CASSATGGDTDTQYF

D: -
J: TRBJ2-2
size: -
V: TRBV2
DNA: TGTGCCAGCAGTGAGGAGGGGCTGTCCACCGGGGAGCTGTTTTTT
CDR3: CASSEEGLSTGELFF

D: -
J: TRBJ2-7
size: -
V: TRBV5-4
DNA: TGTGCCAGCAGCCCGTACGCGTCCTACGAGCAGTACTTC
CDR3: CASSPYASYEQYF

D: TRBD1
J: TRBJ1-2
size: -
V: TRBV5-4
DNA: TGTGCCAGCAGCTTTTGGGACAGGCTTAACTATGGCTACACCTTC
CDR3: CASSFWDRLNYGYTF

D: -
J: TRBJ2-7
size: -
V: TRBV11-2
DNA: TGTGCCAGCAGCTTAGGGAGAGTGAACGAGCAGTACTTC
CDR3: CASSLGRVNEQYF

D: -
J: TRBJ1-3
size: -
V: TRBV10-3
DNA: TGTGCCATCAGGCGGGGAAGGGAGAACACCATATATTTT
CDR3: CAIRRGRENTIYF

D: -
J: TRBJ1-2
size: -
V: TRBV7-3
DNA: TGTGCCAGCAGCCCCCGAGACAGCTATGGCTACACCTTC
CDR3: CASSPRDSYGYTF